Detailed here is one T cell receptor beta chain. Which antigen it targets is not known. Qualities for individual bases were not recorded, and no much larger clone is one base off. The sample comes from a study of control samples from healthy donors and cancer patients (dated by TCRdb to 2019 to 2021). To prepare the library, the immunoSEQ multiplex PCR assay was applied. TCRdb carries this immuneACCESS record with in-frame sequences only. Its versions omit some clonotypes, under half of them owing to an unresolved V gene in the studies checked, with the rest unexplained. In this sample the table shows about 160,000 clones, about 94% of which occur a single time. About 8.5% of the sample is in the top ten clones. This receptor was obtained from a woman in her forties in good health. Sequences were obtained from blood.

The nucleotide sequence is given as TGTGCCATCAGTGTGTCCCTCAACCTAGGGACACCCCTCCACTTT. It translates as CAISVSLNLGTPLHF. The V and J segments used are TRBV10-3 and TRBJ1-6; the D gene is unclear. The CDR3 covers 15 residues, taking in both the cysteine and the phenylalanine. CDR3 DNA only is kept here, 45 bases in frame from base 1. From a lookup of the germline V gene, CDR1 and CDR2 are ENHRY and SYGVKD. Trimming takes 4 bases from V and 11 bases from J, and the germline ends sit 18 bases apart.